Following are 30 T cell receptor beta chains from one sample sequenced in a study of blood T cell repertoires in COVID-19. Only in-frame clones appear in the TCRdb table, and some are missing; sequencing was by immunoSEQ multiplex PCR. Of roughly 200,000 clones in the sample, more than 70% are singletons; the top ten hold roughly 8.6%. The sample comprised peripheral blood. The receptors were gathered from a man between 35 and 55 years old with active or convalescent COVID-19.

The V call is TRBV29-1, the J call TRBJ2-2; TRBD1 matches at 8 bases. Germline V gene data show CDR1 as SQVTM and CDR2 as ANQGSEA. Unmatched junction bases numbered 8, after V lost 4 bases and J lost 7 bases. CDR3 length equals 14 residues. CDR3 in amino acids: CSVVITGGIGELFF. CDR3 DNA sequence: TGCAGCGTTGTGATAACAGGGGGTATCGGGGAGCTGTTTTTT.

This chain uses TRBV5-6 with TRBJ1-3; a weak D match, TRBD1 (5 bases). CDR1 is SGHDT, CDR2 YYEEEE, per germline. CDR3 length equals 14 residues. The V end was cut by 2 bases, the J end by 4 bases, with 10 bases between. The CDR3 loop reads CASSFRSGGNTIYF. The DNA of the CDR3 is TGTGCCAGCAGCTTTCGTTCAGGGGGAAACACCATATATTTT.

The chain joins TRBV27 to TRBJ2-7; 8 bases align to TRBD1. This CDR3 spans 14 amino acids. The J segment lost 6 bases and the V segment lost 3 bases, leaving 7 bases of the junction unmatched. Germline-derived CDR1 and CDR2 are MNHEY and SMNVEV (reference sequence). The DNA for the CDR3 is TGTGCCAGCAGTTTTGGGACAGGCATCGGCGAGCAGTACTTC. Protein product: CASSFGTGIGEQYF.

This chain joins TRBV5-1 and TRBJ2-3; D may be TRBD2 (7 bases). Trimming took 3 bases from V and 4 from J, leaving 12 bases between them. The V gene's germline CDR1 is SGHRS and CDR2 YFSETQ. The CDR3 extends over 14 amino acids. The CDR3 region has the DNA TGCGCCAGCAGCTCGGGGGGCGGGGCAGATACGCAGTATTTT. Residues: CASSSGGGADTQYF.

This rearrangement joins TRBV29-1 to TRBJ1-1, with a possible D match to TRBD1 (5 bases). CDR1 and CDR2 (germline): SQVTM, ANQGSEA. This CDR3 spans 13 amino acids. V was shortened by 7 bases and J by 1 base, with 13 bases between the two germline ends. The CDR3 sequence is CSASRQPNTEAFF. CDR3 DNA sequence: TGCAGCGCATCGAGACAGCCGAACACTGAAGCTTTCTTT. The full variable domain, with the rest looked up from reference TRBV29-1 and TRBJ1-1, is SAVISQKPSRDICQRGTSLTIQCQVDSQVTMMFWYRQQPGQSLTLIATANQGSEATYESGFVIDKFPISRPNLTFSTLTVSNMSPEDSSIYLCSASRQPNTEAFFGQGTRLTVV.

The rearrangement links TRBV19 to TRBJ1-6; maybe TRBD1 (5 bases). The V end lost 3 bases, the J end lost 9 bases, and 12 bases lay between the germline ends. CDR1 is LNHDA and CDR2 is SQIVND in the germline V gene (reference sequence). The CDR3 has 14 residues. CDR3 nucleotide sequence: TGTGCCAGTAGTATCGGGAGGGGCGGTTCACCCCTCCACTTT. Protein product: CASSIGRGGSPLHF.

The V call is TRBV27, the J call TRBJ2-3, with 7 bases identical to TRBD1. Per the germline V gene, CDR1 is MNHEY and CDR2 is SMNVEV (reference sequence). CDR3 length equals 16 residues. The ends lost 5 bases at V and 0 bases at J; junction bases unmatched: 8. CDR3 in DNA: TGTGCCAGCAGTCCCGGACCGGGACAGAGCACAGATACGCAGTATTTT. Protein sequence: CASSPGPGQSTDTQYF.

This chain links TRBV7-2 with TRBJ1-6; 8 positions match TRBD1. V was clipped by 0 bases and J by 7 bases; unmatched bases: 11. This CDR3 spans 18 amino acids. Germline V lookup: CDR1 SGHTA, CDR2 FQGNSA. The CDR3 region has the DNA TGTGCCAGCAGCTTAGCCCTAATGACAGGGGCTGGGAATTCACCCCTCCACTTT. Translating gives CASSLALMTGAGNSPLHF. The whole variable domain, remainder taken from reference TRBV7-2 and TRBJ1-6, is GAGVSQSPSNKVTEKGKDVELRCDPISGHTALYWYRQSLGQGLEFLIYFQGNSAPDKSGLPSDRFSAERTGGSVSTLTIQRTQQEDSAVYLCASSLALMTGAGNSPLHFGNGTRLTVT.

The chain carries TRBV9 and TRBJ2-5; 8 nucleotides agree with TRBD2. From germline, CDR1 is SGDLS and CDR2 YYNGEE. V was pared by 2 bases and J by 1 base, with 7 bases of the junction left unmatched. The CDR3 spans 16 residues. The CDR3 DNA reads TGTGCCAGCAGCGTTGGAGCTAGCGGGCTCCAAGAGACCCAGTACTTC. Its translation is CASSVGASGLQETQYF.

This clone was observed once. The CDR3 nucleotides read TGCGCCAGCAGGTCACGGGATTTAGAGACCCAGTACTTC. Protein: CASRSRDLETQYF. This chain links TRBV5-1 with TRBJ2-5; a weak D match, TRBD2 (5 bases). The CDR3 covers 13 residues. V lost 5 bases, J lost 4 bases, and 12 bases lay in between. Germline lookup yields CDR1 SGHRS and CDR2 YFSETQ.

The chain joins TRBV6-7 to TRBJ1-5; possibly TRBD1 for D (6 bases). TRBV6-7 counts as an open reading frame of uncertain function. The CDR3 is 17 residues long. Trimming removed 4 bases from V and 2 bases from J, with 18 bases in between. DNA for the CDR3: TGTGCCAGCAGTTCGTTATACCATCCAGGGGGCAATCAGCCCCAGCATTTT. Amino acids: CASSSLYHPGGNQPQHF.

V is TRBV6-1 and J is TRBJ1-5, with D tentatively TRBD1 (6 bases). The CDR3 runs 15 residues. The germline V and J ends were trimmed by 2 bases and 3 bases, with 11 bases remaining between them. CDR1 is MNHNS, CDR2 SASEGT, per germline. CDR3 in DNA: TGTGCCAGCAGTGAAAACAGGGATCCCAATCAGCCCCAGCATTTT. It codes for CASSENRDPNQPQHF.

This clone was seen a few times. This chain uses TRBV6-1 with TRBJ1-1, with D tentatively TRBD1 (6 bases). Germline loops: CDR1 MNHNS, CDR2 SASEGT. Between the trimmed V and J ends, which lost 2 bases and 6 bases, there was a span of 13 bases. CDR3 length: 14 amino acids. The CDR3 bases are TGTGCCAGCAGTGAAACAGGGTCGCGATCTGAAGCTTTCTTT. This gives the protein CASSETGSRSEAFF.

The chain combines TRBV24-1 with TRBJ2-7; 9 bases align to TRBD1. Germline CDR1 is KGHDR and CDR2 is SFDVKD. The CDR3 is 16 amino acids. The trim removed 7 bases at V and 7 bases at J, leaving 16 bases unmatched. CDR3 residues: CATSQEYRGRMREQYF. The CDR3 bases are TGTGCCACCAGCCAAGAATACAGGGGGCGGATGAGGGAGCAGTACTTC.

This clone was seen a handful of times. In nucleotides, the CDR3 is TGTGCCTGGAGTTCGGACAGCACTAACTATGGCTACACCTTC. Translation gives CAWSSDSTNYGYTF. V is TRBV30 and J is TRBJ1-2, with D possibly being TRBD1 (6 bases). Trimming took off 2 bases at V and 0 bases at J, with 10 bases between the two ends. The CDR3 spans 14 residues. From germline, CDR1 is GTSNPN and CDR2 SVGIG (reference sequence).

The chain joins TRBV5-1 to TRBJ2-5; TRBD1 matches 7 bases. Germline CDR1 SGHRS, CDR2 YFSETQ. V trimming: 4 bases; J trimming: 5 bases; junction bases outside the gene matches: 8. The CDR3 has 14 residues. In DNA, the CDR3 is TGCGCCAGCAGCCCCGGACAGGAAGGGGAGACCCAGTACTTC. Its protein product is CASSPGQEGETQYF.

The rearrangement joins TRBV7-2 to TRBJ2-3, with D maybe TRBD1 (6 bases). With 5 bases removed from V and 0 bases from J, the gap between germline ends came to 9 bases. This CDR3 region has 14 residues. CDR1 is SGHTA, CDR2 FQGNSA, per germline. The CDR3 DNA is TGTGCCAGCAGCCGCGGACAGAGCACAGATACGCAGTATTTT. It codes for CASSRGQSTDTQYF. The whole variable domain, remainder taken from reference TRBV7-2 and TRBJ2-3, is GAGVSQSPSNKVTEKGKDVELRCDPISGHTALYWYRQSLGQGLEFLIYFQGNSAPDKSGLPSDRFSAERTGGSVSTLTIQRTQQEDSAVYLCASSRGQSTDTQYFGPGTRLTVL.

The chain uses TRBV10-2 and TRBJ1-2, with a tentative D call TRBD1 (6 bases). This CDR3 region has 12 residues. Per the germline V gene, CDR1 is WSHSY and CDR2 is SAAADI. The germline V and J ends were trimmed by 10 bases and 6 bases, with 15 bases remaining between them. The CDR3 region is CAISTGGDGYTF. The DNA of the CDR3 is TGCGCCATCTCGACAGGTGGGGATGGCTACACCTTC.

The genes are TRBV19 and TRBJ2-1, with 7 bases matching TRBD1. Trimming cost V 4 bases and J 4 bases; bases outside gene matches: 4. This CDR3 contains 14 residues. Looked up from germline, CDR1 is LNHDA and CDR2 is SQIVND (reference sequence). CDR3 nucleotides: TGTGCCAGTAGTAGGGGGACAGTTTACAATGAGCAGTTCTTC. It codes for CASSRGTVYNEQFF. Complete variable domain (other parts from reference TRBV19 and TRBJ2-1): DGGITQSPKYLFRKEGQNVTLSCEQNLNHDAMYWYRQDPGQGLRLIYYSQIVNDFQKGDIAEGYSVSREKKESFPLTVTSAQKNPTAFYLCASSRGTVYNEQFFGPGTRLTVL.

The genes are TRBV11-2 and TRBJ2-7; maybe TRBD2 (5 bases). Trimming cost V 5 bases and J 4 bases, with 18 bases left between them. Germline assignment: CDR1 SGHAT and CDR2 FQNNGV. The CDR3 has 15 residues. CDR3 DNA: TGTGCCAGCAGCCCAATGCGGGTTATTGGTTACGAGCAGTACTTC. Protein sequence: CASSPMRVIGYEQYF.

This clone was picked up many times. The chain has TRBV4-1 and TRBJ2-7; D is perhaps TRBD2 (5 bases). V shed 3 bases and J shed 3 bases, with 15 bases lying between them. The CDR3 has 15 amino acids. In germline, CDR1 is MGHRA, CDR2 YSYEKL. The CDR3 DNA reads as TGCGCCAGCAGCCAGAACCCACTCACTAGCTACGAGCAGTACTTC. This codes for CASSQNPLTSYEQYF.

This chain's CDR3 is CASSLGGLVKNYEQYF. The CDR3 bases are TGTGCCAGCAGCCTGGGGGGACTAGTGAAGAACTACGAGCAGTACTTC. This sequence joins TRBV7-2 and TRBJ2-7; 8 bases align to TRBD2. CDR1 is SGHTA and CDR2 is FQGNSA in the germline V gene. The CDR3 is made up of 16 amino acids. Unmatched junction bases numbered 12, after V lost 5 bases and J lost 3 bases.

The chain links TRBV14 to TRBJ2-1; TRBD1 agrees at 7 bases. The V and J ends lost 0 bases and 4 bases, in that order; junction bases with no gene match: 6. This CDR3 comprises 16 residues. The germline V gene has CDR1 SGHDN and CDR2 FVKESK. The CDR3 DNA reads as TGTGCCAGCAGCCAAGATTGGGACAGCCAGTACAATGAGCAGTTCTTC. It codes for CASSQDWDSQYNEQFF.

The chain combines TRBV11-3 with TRBJ1-2, with a possible D match to TRBD1 (6 bases). Germline V gene sequence: CDR1 SGHNT, CDR2 YENEEA. V was pared by 2 bases and J by 8 bases, with 9 bases between. This CDR3 comprises 12 residues. The CDR3 loop reads CASSLNRAGYTF. The CDR3 DNA reads TGTGCCAGCAGCTTAAACAGGGCAGGCTACACCTTC.

Only a few counts were recorded for this clone. The genes are TRBV18 and TRBJ2-7; 7 nucleotides line up with TRBD2. The CDR3 consists of 15 residues. V lost 3 bases, J lost 6 bases, and 11 bases stayed unmatched. Looked up from germline, CDR1 is KGHSH and CDR2 is LQKENI. CDR3: CASSPTGDPGGEQYF. The CDR3 DNA reads TGTGCCAGCTCACCTACCGGTGACCCGGGAGGCGAGCAGTACTTC.

This chain links TRBV7-6 with TRBJ1-6; D gene uncertain. V shed 5 bases and J shed 10 bases, with 18 bases lying between them. This CDR3 contains 15 residues. CDR1 and CDR2 from the germline V gene are SGHVS and FNYEAQ. The chain's CDR3 is CASSPSSAGSSPLHF. The CDR3 coding sequence is TGTGCCAGCAGCCCTAGCTCGGCAGGATCCTCACCCCTCCACTTT.

The count of this clone is one. This chain connects TRBV4-1 to TRBJ2-3; 9 nucleotides align to TRBD2. Trimming took 0 bases from V and 3 from J; bases not matched to a gene: 7. This CDR3 comprises 17 residues. Germline loops: CDR1 MGHRA, CDR2 YSYEKL. The CDR3 sequence is CASSQDNSGLATDTQYF. CDR3 sequence (DNA): TGCGCCAGCAGCCAAGACAATTCAGGACTAGCGACAGATACGCAGTATTTT.

V is TRBV2 and J is TRBJ2-7; 8 bases are shared with TRBD2. The junction had 6 bases not matched to a gene; V was cut back by 0 bases and J by 5 bases. CDR1 and CDR2 (germline): SNHLY, FYNNEI. The CDR3 runs 15 residues. Here the CDR3 reads CASSEATGGPHEQYF. For the CDR3, the DNA is TGTGCCAGCAGTGAAGCAACGGGAGGGCCCCACGAGCAGTACTTC.

This clone was detected many times. The chain has TRBV7-9 and TRBJ1-3; weak D call: TRBD1 (6 bases). The CDR3 extends over 15 amino acids. Between the trimmed V and J ends, which lost 5 bases and 0 bases, there was a span of 11 bases. Per the germline V gene, CDR1 is SEHNR and CDR2 is FQNEAQ (reference sequence). CDR3 in DNA: TGTGCCAGCAGCGGACAGTCTTTCTCTGGAAACACCATATATTTT. The encoded protein is CASSGQSFSGNTIYF.

The rearrangement joins TRBV25-1 to TRBJ2-1; 8 nucleotides line up with TRBD1. CDR3 length: 15 residues. CDR1 MGHDK and CDR2 SYGVNS come from the germline V gene. V lost 4 bases, J lost 3 bases, and 5 bases stayed unmatched. The CDR3 spells CASSARTGIYNEQFF. The CDR3 DNA reads as TGTGCCAGCAGTGCCCGGACAGGGATCTACAATGAGCAGTTCTTC.